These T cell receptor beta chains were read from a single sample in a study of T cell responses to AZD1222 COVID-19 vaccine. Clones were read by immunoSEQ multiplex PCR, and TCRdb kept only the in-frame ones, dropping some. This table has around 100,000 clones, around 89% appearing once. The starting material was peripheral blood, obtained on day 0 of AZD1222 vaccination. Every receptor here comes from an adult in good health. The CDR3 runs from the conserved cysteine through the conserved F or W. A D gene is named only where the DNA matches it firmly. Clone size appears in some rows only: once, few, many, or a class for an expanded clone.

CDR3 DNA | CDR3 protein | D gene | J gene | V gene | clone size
TGTGCCAGTAGGGGGACAGAATCGCGGAACACTGAAGCTTTCTTT | CASRGTESRNTEAFF | TRBD1 | TRBJ1-1 | TRBV19 | NA
TGTGCCAGCAGCTCTCGACAGGGTTCTTATGGCTACACCTTC | CASSSRQGSYGYTF | TRBD1 | TRBJ1-2 | TRBV7-2 | NA
TGTGCCAGCAGCCCCCTACTCACCCGGGAGTCCTACGAGCAGTACTTC | CASSPLLTRESYEQYF | NA | TRBJ2-7 | TRBV28 | NA
TGCAGCGTCGCAGGCCTTTGGCAGGTCACTGAAGCTTTCTTT | CSVAGLWQVTEAFF | NA | TRBJ1-1 | TRBV29-1 | NA
TGTGCCAGCAGCTTAGTGGACAGAGGTAATGGCTACACCTTC | CASSLVDRGNGYTF | NA | TRBJ1-2 | TRBV7-9 | NA
TGCAGCGTTCAGGAGTACAATGAGCAGTTCTTC | CSVQEYNEQFF | NA | TRBJ2-1 | TRBV29-1 | few
TGTGCCAGTAGTCTCCGGGACGGAAGACTTAATGAGCAGTTCTTC | CASSLRDGRLNEQFF | NA | TRBJ2-1 | TRBV19 | NA
TGTGCCAGCAGCGACAGGATGAACACTGAAGCTTTCTTT | CASSDRMNTEAFF | NA | TRBJ1-1 | TRBV6-4 | NA
TGTGCCAGCAGCTTAGCGGTGGGGATAAAACACTACTCTGGAAACACCATATATTTT | CASSLAVGIKHYSGNTIYF | NA | TRBJ1-3 | TRBV7-9 | NA
TGTGCCACCAGCGACACTTATCAGCCCCAGCATTTT | CATSDTYQPQHF | NA | TRBJ1-5 | TRBV24-1 | NA
TGTGCCAGCTCACGGCGCCCAGCAGGGGCCCAAGAGACCCAGTACTTC | CASSRRPAGAQETQYF | NA | TRBJ2-5 | TRBV18 | NA
TGTGCCAGCAGCGTAGAAGGACGAGCCCAAGAGACCCAGTACTTC | CASSVEGRAQETQYF | NA | TRBJ2-5 | TRBV9 | NA
TGTGCCAGCAATCCTAGCGTCCAAGAGACCCAGTACTTC | CASNPSVQETQYF | NA | TRBJ2-5 | TRBV6-5 | NA
TGCGCCAGCACCCTCCAGGGGCGCTCTGGGGCCAACGTCCTGACTTTC | CASTLQGRSGANVLTF | NA | TRBJ2-6 | TRBV5-1 | NA
TGCGCCAGCAGGTCAGGGGGCGCTTGGGAGACCCAGTACTTC | CASRSGGAWETQYF | TRBD1 | TRBJ2-5 | TRBV5-1 | NA